This TCR beta chain appears in the sequencing data of a study of shared clonotypes between healthy human individuals. Trimming took 5 bases from V and 2 from J; bases not matched to a gene: 4. Per the germline V gene, CDR1 is SGHRS and CDR2 is YFSETQ. The CDR3 contains 13 residues. Produced via immunoSEQ multiplex PCR; TCRdb's table is partial and in-frame only. The table lists over a million clones, about 75% of them singletons. The chain couples TRBV5-1 to TRBJ2-7; 7 bases map to TRBD1. The TCR originated in a man between 18 and 29 years old in good health. The sequenced sample was memory CD4+ T cells sorted from blood. The sample's subset: CD45RA-negative fraction. The DNA of the CDR3 is TGCGCCAGCAGGTTCGACAGGGCCTACGAGCAGTACTTC. Protein: CASRFDRAYEQYF.